The following is a T cell receptor (beta chain) sequence with its context. This clone was recorded a few times. The specificity of this receptor is unknown. The gene nomenclature and germline references here are murine. The read is 3 residues too short to cover the CDR3 end, so that end is filled in from the germline J gene. Pooled mouse cutaneous lymph node cells were stained for CD4, CD8alpha, NKG2D, NKG2ACE and other markers and were then sorted on a BD Influx. This entry is derived from a study of CD8+ T cells in alopecia areata (dated by TCRdb to 2016 to 2019). Looking at the study overall: Skin from C3H/HeJ donors aged 6-12 months with spontaneous alopecia was grafted onto female C3H/HeJ recipients aged about 7-10 weeks. In both human patients and the C3H/HeJ mouse model, the study applied high-throughput TCRbeta sequencing to look at T cell clonal expansion in alopecia areata. In humans, TCRbeta sequencing was performed on scalp tissue and on sorted CD4+ and CD8+ peripheral blood T cells from healthy controls and from patients with patchy or totalis/universalis alopecia areata. Scalp clonality was compared across normal scalp (n=4), patchy alopecia areata scalp (n=8), and alopecia totalis/universalis scalp (n=8). The RNA source kit depended on sample type: the PAXgene miRNA kit for fixed scalp, the miRNeasy kit for PBMCs, and the RNeasy kit for mouse skin. TCRbeta CDR3 regions were amplified by immunoSEQ multiplex PCR with 35 Vbeta forward and 13 Jbeta reverse primers.

The CDR3 holds 14 amino acids from the cysteine to the phenylalanine. The DNA covers only part of the CDR3, 33 bases in frame from base 1. Trimming removed 0 bases from V and 7 bases from J, leaving 8 bases between the germline ends. CDR1 FNHDT and CDR2 SITEND are derived from the germline V gene (reference sequence). Results the study describes overall, beyond this receptor: Compared with normal scalp, lesional scalp had higher clonality and more expanded CD8+ clones, particularly in alopecia totalis/universalis, a pattern that suggests antigenic drive. Shared TCR sequences between patients were less evident than in mice, which may be partly attributable to HLA diversity in the patient population. Resident alphabeta T cells in normal human skin are also sequenced, complicating scalp TCR repertoire analysis, unlike mouse skin dominated by gammadelta T cells.

Library preparation used the immunoSEQ multiplex PCR assay. RNA was extracted from all samples and reverse transcribed into cDNA, which served as template for TCR sequencing. SuperScript III was used for first-strand cDNA synthesis, primed with a 2:1 mix of oligo-dT and random hexamers. Amplification bias was assessed with a synthetic immune receptor repertoire, and residual bias was removed computationally. Sequencing of the libraries was done on Illumina HiSeq with 60 bp reads that cover the CDR3, reading from J toward V. Turning to the authors' computational methods: Raw reads were preprocessed to remove errors, and CDR3 was defined according to IMGT conventions as the region from the conserved cysteine to phenylalanine. Clonality was computed by normalizing Shannon entropy by log2 of the number of productive unique TCRs and subtracting the result from 1. Scalp TCRbeta sequences were cross-referenced with sorted blood CD4 and CD8 repertoires so that the CD4 or CD8 identity of scalp clones could be inferred. Entries here come from immuneACCESS through TCRdb and include only in-frame sequences with V and J called. Some clones fail to appear in such tables; in the studies checked, an unresolved V gene covers under half of the shortfall, and the cause of the remainder is unknown. Clone size and V and J calls were adopted from that table, with D and trimming inferred from the DNA. There are 290,000 or so clones in this sample, and none of them is a singleton. The ten largest clonotypes hold 1.2% of the sample.

The sample taken for sequencing was CD4+ T cells sorted from a lymph node. The receptor was derived from a C3H/HeJ mouse with alopecia areata. The MHC haplotype carried by mice of this strain is H2-k. The sequence joins TRBV19 to TRBJ1-6; there is no confident call for the D gene. TRBJ1-6 is an ORF for which the function is uncertain. The CDR3 region has the sequence CASSIGGVNSPLYF. CDR3 bases read: TGTGCCAGCAGTATAGGGGGAGTAAATTCGCCC.